This T cell receptor (beta chain) was sequenced for a study of blood T cell repertoires in COVID-19. Study details: Samples representing acute and convalescent COVID-19 were sourced from the United States, Italy and Spain.

Trimming at V came to 7 bases and at J to 3 bases, leaving 5 bases not matched to a gene. This CDR3 is 13 amino acids long. Germline lookup yields CDR1 MDHEN and CDR2 SYDVKM. As originally analysed: Amplifying reference gene primers gave estimates of nucleated cell counts. Only in-frame clones appear in the TCRdb table, and some are missing; sequencing was by immunoSEQ multiplex PCR. The V and J calls and clone size are taken from that table; D and trimming were inferred from the DNA. The data show 150,000 or so clones, roughly 73% seen once. This clone occurred a few times. The chain couples TRBV28 to TRBJ1-2; 7 nucleotides line up with TRBD1. The sequencing input was peripheral blood. This clonotype was obtained from a woman between 50 and 59 years old with active or convalescent COVID-19. CDR3 region: CASTQGQYYGYTF. CDR3 sequence (DNA): TGTGCCAGCACCCAGGGACAGTACTATGGCTACACCTTC.